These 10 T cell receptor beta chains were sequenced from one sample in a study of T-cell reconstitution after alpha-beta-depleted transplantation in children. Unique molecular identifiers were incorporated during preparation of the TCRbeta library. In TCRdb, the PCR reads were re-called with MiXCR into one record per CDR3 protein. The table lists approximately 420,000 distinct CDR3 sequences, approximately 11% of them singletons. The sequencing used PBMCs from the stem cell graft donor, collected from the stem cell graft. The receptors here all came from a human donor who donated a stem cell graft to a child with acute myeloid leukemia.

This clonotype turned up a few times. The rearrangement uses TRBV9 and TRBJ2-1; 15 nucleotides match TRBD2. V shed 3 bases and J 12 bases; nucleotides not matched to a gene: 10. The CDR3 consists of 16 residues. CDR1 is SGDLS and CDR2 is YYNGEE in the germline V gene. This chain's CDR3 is CASSAEPGTSGGTQFF. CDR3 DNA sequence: TGTGCCAGCAGCGCCGAACCCGGGACTAGCGGGGGGACGCAGTTCTTC.

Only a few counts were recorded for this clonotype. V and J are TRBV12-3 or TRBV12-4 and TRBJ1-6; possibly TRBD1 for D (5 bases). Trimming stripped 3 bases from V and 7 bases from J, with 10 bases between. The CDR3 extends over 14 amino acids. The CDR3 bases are TGTGCCAGCAGTTTTGGGGGTCACAATTCACCCCTCCACTTT. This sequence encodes CASSFGGHNSPLHF.

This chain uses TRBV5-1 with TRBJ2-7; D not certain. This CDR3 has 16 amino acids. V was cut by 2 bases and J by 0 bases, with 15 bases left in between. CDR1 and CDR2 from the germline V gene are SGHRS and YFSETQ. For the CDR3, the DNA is TGCGCCAGCAGCTTTGAAAAGACGGAAAGCTCCTACGAGCAGTACTTC. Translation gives CASSFEKTESSYEQYF. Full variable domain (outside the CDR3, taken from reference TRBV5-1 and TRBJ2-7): KAGVTQTPRYLIKTRGQQVTLSCSPISGHRSVSWYQQTPGQGLQFLFEYFSETQRNKGNFPGRFSGRQFSNSRSEMNVSTLELGDSALYLCASSFEKTESSYEQYFGPGTRLTVT.

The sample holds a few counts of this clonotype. CDR3 in DNA: TGTGCCACCAGCAGAGCCGGGACTAGCAACTACAATGAGCAGTTCTTC. The encoded protein is CATSRAGTSNYNEQFF. The chain is built from TRBV15 and TRBJ2-1, with 9 bases fitting TRBD2. Trimming cost V 1 base and J 3 bases; bases outside gene matches: 4. This CDR3 comprises 16 residues. In germline, CDR1 is LNHNV, CDR2 YYDKDF (reference sequence).

CDR3 DNA: TGTGCCAGCAGCCAAGATCGAGGTGTATCCACTGAAGCTTTCTTT. This codes for CASSQDRGVSTEAFF. The V and J genes are TRBV4-2 and TRBJ1-1, with D hard to call. The V gene lost 0 bases and the J gene lost 4 bases, with 12 bases spanning the gap. This CDR3 is built from 15 residues. Germline CDR1 and CDR2: LGHNA and YNFKEQ.

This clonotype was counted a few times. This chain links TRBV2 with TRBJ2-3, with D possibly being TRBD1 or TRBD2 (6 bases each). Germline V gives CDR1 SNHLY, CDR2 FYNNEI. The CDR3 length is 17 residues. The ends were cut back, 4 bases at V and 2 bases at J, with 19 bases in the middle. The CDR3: CASSGGDTSRVTDTQYF. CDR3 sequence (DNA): TGTGCCAGCAGTGGGGGGGACACTTCGAGGGTCACAGATACGCAGTATTTT.

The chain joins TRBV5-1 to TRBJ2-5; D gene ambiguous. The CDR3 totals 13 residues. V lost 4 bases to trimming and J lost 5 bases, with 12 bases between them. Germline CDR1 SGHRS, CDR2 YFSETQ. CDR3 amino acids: CASSVGDPETQYF. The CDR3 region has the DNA TGCGCCAGCAGCGTCGGAGATCCGGAGACCCAGTACTTC.

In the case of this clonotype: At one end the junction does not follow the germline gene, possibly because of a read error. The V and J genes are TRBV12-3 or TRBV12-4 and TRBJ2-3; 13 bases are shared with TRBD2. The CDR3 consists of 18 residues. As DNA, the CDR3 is TGTGCCTGCAGTTTAAGGTCTCCGGGACTAGCGGGATCCACTACGCAGTATTTT. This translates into CACSLRSPGLAGSTTQYF.

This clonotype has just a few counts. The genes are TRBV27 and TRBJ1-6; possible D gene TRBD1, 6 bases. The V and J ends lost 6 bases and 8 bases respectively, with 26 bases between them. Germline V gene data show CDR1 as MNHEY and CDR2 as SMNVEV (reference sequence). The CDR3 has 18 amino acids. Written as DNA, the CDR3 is TGTGCCAGCAGCCAGCAGGGGCGAGATATCCCCCATTATTCACCCCTCCACTTT. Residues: CASSQQGRDIPHYSPLHF.

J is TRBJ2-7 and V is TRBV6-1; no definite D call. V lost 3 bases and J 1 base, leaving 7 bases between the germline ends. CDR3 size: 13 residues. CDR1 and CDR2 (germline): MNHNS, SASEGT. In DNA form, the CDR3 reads TGTGCCAGCAGTGAGGGAATTTCCTACGAGCAGTACGTC. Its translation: CASSEGISYEQYV.